This T cell receptor beta chain comes out of a study of blood T cell repertoires in COVID-19. Cohort placement rested on clinical history that participants reported themselves. This clone appeared a single time. Data came from immunoSEQ multiplex PCR; TCRdb stores just in-frame clones and leaves some out. This sample has hundreds of thousands of clones, with roughly 86% found just once. The sequence derives from a woman younger than 35 who had recovered from COVID-19. The material sequenced was PBMCs or T cells enriched from blood (not recorded which).

CDR3 nucleotides: TGTGCCAGCTCACCAAACATGGGGACAGCACGACTGGGCGAGCAGTACTTC. This encodes CASSPNMGTARLGEQYF. The chain joins TRBV18 to TRBJ2-7; 7 bases are shared with TRBD1. The germline gives CDR1 KGHSH, CDR2 LQKENI. The ends lost 2 bases at V and 6 bases at J; junction bases unmatched: 16. This CDR3 comprises 17 residues.